This T cell receptor beta chain was captured by sequencing in a study of T cell responses to AZD1222 COVID-19 vaccine (dated by TCRdb to about 2021). In terms of the full investigation: AZD1222 recipients given second doses at about 4 weeks or at about 12 weeks were pooled, since spike-specific TCR depth and breadth were not found to differ between the two schedules. A total of 233 trial participants underwent TCR sequencing, of whom 200 to 220 received two doses of AZD1222 and 26 received two doses of the MenACWY control vaccine. Trial participants were enrolled by age into subgroups of 18-55, 56-69 and 70-plus years, and roughly 150, 30 and 60 TCR-sequenced participants, respectively, were included in these subgroups. The study at large found these results: In the small 56-69-year group, the increase in depth fell short of significance, most likely because of low power. Because no day 14 peak-response samples were available, repertoires were characterized only after the peak T cell response. Epitopes outside the regions mutated in the B.1.351 and B.1.1.7 variants were reportedly recognized by nearly half of the unique spike-specific TCRs. The whole spike protein was spanned by vaccine-associated CD4 TCRs, and dominant responses were seen in regions 160-218 and 743-854. Most participants were white British and females outnumbered males, and the authors suggested that clonal diversity may have been underestimated. Only five to seven AZD1222 recipients were SARS-CoV-2 seropositive at baseline, limiting conclusions about previously exposed vaccinees. A significant rise in spike-specific TCR breadth and depth was observed after two AZD1222 doses relative to day 0 and relative to MenACWY recipients.

CDR3 length: 15 amino acids, cysteine to phenylalanine. The kept DNA is CDR3 alone, 45 bases in frame from the first base. The germline V gene yields MNHEY for CDR1 and SVGAGI for CDR2. Germline trimming: 1 base from V, 7 bases from J; junction bases outside gene matches: 4. Sample time point, as interpreted from the label and publication: baseline before first vaccination. Samples from vaccinated people were obtained from the UK trials COV001 and COV002, which included a single-blind randomized controlled phase 2/3 trial of AZD1222 (ChAdOx1 nCoV-19) in healthy adults. Trial participant PBMC samples were collected at day 0 and day 28 after the second dose for TCRbeta chain sequencing. The CDR3 regions of human TCRbeta chains were subjected to immunosequencing. As for the original processing: Repertoire TCRs were matched against a reference library of SARS-CoV-2-specific TCRs generated with the MIRA antigen-specificity platform. Breadth was defined as the fraction of unique TCRs that were SARS-CoV-2-associated, and depth was defined as the fraction of total T cells that were SARS-CoV-2-associated. Using the MIRA data, each spike-specific TCR was mapped to the spike region that the TCR reacts to and placed in a CD4 or CD8 class. Log10-transformed breadth and depth values were compared by one-way ANOVA with Sidak's multiple comparisons tests. The immuneACCESS repertoire file appears here via TCRdb, limited to in-frame rearrangements. These files lack a portion of the clones; in checked studies, under half of the deficit traces to unresolved V genes, and the cause of the others is not known. The DNA gave D and trimming, while V, J and clone size come from that table. This sample is represented by about 110,000 clones; approximately 90% of them were singletons. Approximately 15% of the sample belongs to the ten largest clones.

A note on this clone: The antigen it recognizes is unknown. Base qualities are not at hand, and no much larger clone is one base apart.

Here the sequenced sample was peripheral blood, taken on day 0 of AZD1222 vaccination. The TCR comes from an adult in good health. Recombination joined TRBV6-5 with TRBJ1-4; 9 bases in between match TRBD1. DNA sequence: TGTGCCAGCAGTTACTGGGGACAGGGCAGTGAAAAACTGTTTTTT. The resulting protein is CASSYWGQGSEKLFF.